The 18 T cell receptor beta chains listed next were all sequenced from one sample in a study of T-cell memory formation after mild COVID-19. TCRdb reprocessed the 5' RACE reads via MiXCR and lists one record per CDR3 protein. The sample records around 340,000 distinct CDR3 sequences, roughly 13% being singletons. The sequenced sample was PBMCs or a T cell subset sorted from them (not recorded which). Receptors were obtained from a young man who had mild COVID-19 (a few samples of this study predate the infection). Cell type and time point are not known.

This chain uses TRBV10-3 with TRBJ2-7; D perhaps matches TRBD1 (6 bases). The germline V gene encodes CDR1 ENHRY and CDR2 SYGVKD. Trimming removed 4 bases from V and 3 bases from J, with 13 bases in between. This CDR3 has 14 residues. CDR3 amino acids: CAISVGTTNYEQYF. CDR3 DNA sequence: TGTGCCATCAGTGTCGGGACAACTAACTACGAGCAGTACTTC.

This clonotype was seen a few times. This chain uses TRBV2 with TRBJ2-7; tentative D call: TRBD1 (6 bases). CDR1 is SNHLY and CDR2 is FYNNEI in the germline V gene. V lost 1 base to trimming and J lost 6 bases, with 16 bases between them. This CDR3 has 15 residues. This CDR3 reads CASSEGAMTGTEQYV. The CDR3 nucleotides read TGTGCCAGCAGTGAAGGGGCTATGACAGGTACCGAGCAGTACGTC.

The chain combines TRBV27 with TRBJ1-5, with a possible D match to TRBD1 (5 bases). V lost 6 bases and J 2 bases, leaving 20 bases between the germline ends. The CDR3 totals 17 residues. Germline loops: CDR1 MNHEY, CDR2 SMNVEV (reference sequence). This chain's CDR3 is CASSPRWGGDGNQPQHF. In DNA form, the CDR3 reads TGTGCCAGCAGCCCCCGCTGGGGCGGGGACGGCAATCAGCCCCAGCATTTT.

This clonotype was detected only a few times. The DNA is omitted, as the CDR3 cannot be located on it reliably, and the CDR3 follows TCRdb's listing. This sequence joins TRBV4-1 and TRBJ1-1; the D segment call TRBD1 is taken from the table without a DNA check. CDR1 MGHRA and CDR2 YSYEKL come from the germline V gene. Inclusive of both ends, the CDR3 amounts to 16 amino acids. The CDR3: CASSRSSGQMNTEAFF.

This clonotype turned up a few times. The V and J genes are TRBV20-1 and TRBJ2-7; D uncertain. The V end lost 1 base, the J end lost 1 base, and 5 bases lay between the germline ends. Germline-derived CDR1 and CDR2 are DFQATT and SNEGSKA (reference sequence). This CDR3 has 12 amino acids. DNA for the CDR3: TGCAGTGCTAGAGGCTTGTCCTACGAGCAGTACGTC. Translating gives CSARGLSYEQYV.

This clonotype was seen repeatedly, ten times or more. The chain is built from TRBV9 and TRBJ1-2; unclear D gene. Germline V gene lookup returns CDR1 SGDLS and CDR2 YYNGEE. V lost 0 bases and J 7 bases, leaving 7 bases between the germline ends. This CDR3 contains 12 residues. CDR3 in amino acids: CASSVGGGGYTF. The CDR3 DNA is TGTGCCAGCAGCGTAGGAGGAGGTGGCTACACCTTC. The whole variable domain, remainder taken from reference TRBV9 and TRBJ1-2, is DSGVTQTPKHLITATGQRVTLRCSPRSGDLSVYWYQQSLDQGLQFLIQYYNGEERAKGNILERFSAQQFPDLHSELNLSSLELGDSALYFCASSVGGGGYTFGSGTRLTVV.

The chain combines TRBV11-1 with TRBJ1-1; 9 bases match TRBD1. The V and J ends lost 5 bases and 4 bases, in that order; junction bases with no gene match: 8. This CDR3 region has 15 residues. Per germline, CDR1 SGHAT and CDR2 FQDESV (reference sequence). The CDR3, as DNA: TGTGCCAGCAGCGGACAGGGGTGGAAGTCCACTGAAGCTTTCTTT. This gives the protein CASSGQGWKSTEAFF.

The chain couples TRBV7-3 to TRBJ2-7, with D perhaps matching TRBD1 (6 bases). The CDR3 length is 20 residues. Germline loops: CDR1 SGHTA, CDR2 FQGTGA. The ends were cut back, 2 bases at V and 2 bases at J, with 28 bases in the middle. This chain's CDR3 is CASSLYWGRKPLVWTYEQYV. The CDR3 DNA follows: TGTGCCAGCAGCTTATACTGGGGGCGGAAGCCCCTGGTTTGGACCTACGAGCAGTACGTC.

The chain carries TRBV12-3 or TRBV12-4 and TRBJ1-2; 7 nucleotides agree with TRBD1. There are 14 residues in the CDR3. Trimming took 6 bases from V and 7 from J; bases not matched to a gene: 11. The CDR3 protein is CASSVQGRVRGYTF. CDR3 nucleotide sequence: TGTGCCAGCAGCGTACAGGGGAGGGTGCGTGGCTACACCTTC.

This clonotype has just a few counts. V usage is TRBV7-9 and J usage is TRBJ2-3, with D possibly TRBD2 on 6 matching bases. CDR1 and CDR2 from the germline V gene are SEHNR and FQNEAQ (reference sequence). V was trimmed by 2 bases and J by 1 base, leaving 19 bases between them. The CDR3 loop spans 18 amino acids. The CDR3 DNA reads TGTGCCAGCAGCTTAAACCTCGGAGCTAGCGCGGGCACAGATACGCAGTATTTT. This gives the protein CASSLNLGASAGTDTQYF.

A few counts support this clonotype. The chain joins TRBV28 to TRBJ2-3; TRBD1 matches 7 bases. Germline-derived CDR1 and CDR2 are MDHEN and SYDVKM. The length of the CDR3 is 13 residues. The V segment lost 3 bases and the J segment 5 bases; nucleotides outside the gene matches: 2. CDR3 in DNA: TGTGCCAGCAGTTTGACAGGGTTAGATACGCAGTATTTT. It yields the protein CASSLTGLDTQYF.

V is TRBV5-1 and J is TRBJ1-4; D is uncertain. The CDR3 runs 13 residues. The V end was cut by 3 bases, the J end by 8 bases, with 11 bases between. The germline V gene encodes CDR1 SGHRS and CDR2 YFSETQ. The CDR3 nucleotides are TGCGCCAGCAGCTCCTATGAGAGGGAAAAACTGTTTTTT. It translates to CASSSYEREKLFF.

The sample holds a few counts of this clonotype. The chain joins TRBV28 to TRBJ1-5; perhaps TRBD1 as D (6 bases). The V end lost 6 bases, the J end lost 2 bases, and 14 bases lay between the germline ends. Looked up from germline, CDR1 is MDHEN and CDR2 is SYDVKM. CDR3 length: 15 residues. The CDR3 loop reads CASSAGGAGNQPQHF. CDR3 bases: TGTGCCAGCAGCGCGGGGGGCGCGGGCAATCAGCCCCAGCATTTT.

This chain joins TRBV28 and TRBJ1-5; the D is unclear. There are 13 residues in the CDR3. V was pared by 1 base and J by 6 bases, with 7 bases between. Germline V lookup: CDR1 MDHEN, CDR2 SYDVKM. The DNA for the CDR3 is TGTGCCAGCAGTTTATTCTTAGCTCAGCCCCAGCATTTT. Translated: CASSLFLAQPQHF.

The chain recombines TRBV20-1 with TRBJ2-1; maybe TRBD2 (5 bases). CDR3 length: 14 residues. The germline gives CDR1 DFQATT, CDR2 SNEGSKA (reference sequence). V was clipped by 3 bases and J by 5 bases, with 14 bases between them. The CDR3 DNA follows: TGCAGTGCTAGGGGCGCGGGCTACAACAATGAGCAGTTCTTC. Its protein product is CSARGAGYNNEQFF.

This clonotype was counted a single time. The J gene is TRBJ2-3, the V gene TRBV25-1, with 8 bases identical to TRBD1. The CDR3 length is 15 residues. Germline CDR1 reads MGHDK; CDR2 reads SYGVNS. Trimming cost V 5 bases and J 2 bases; bases outside gene matches: 6. CDR3 DNA: TGTGCCAGCAGTTCTAGGACAGGGTACACAGATACGCAGTATTTT. Amino acids: CASSSRTGYTDTQYF.

This clonotype was observed a handful of times. The V gene is TRBV29-1, the J gene TRBJ2-3; no firm D call. The CDR3 loop spans 14 amino acids. The germline V and J ends were trimmed by 4 bases and 0 bases, with 11 bases remaining between them. In germline, CDR1 is SQVTM, CDR2 ANQGSEA. In nucleotides, the CDR3 is TGCAGCGTTGTTCGATCAGCTAGCACAGATACGCAGTATTTT. This gives the protein CSVVRSASTDTQYF.

This clonotype was detected only a few times. The V and J genes are TRBV10-3 and TRBJ2-7; D uncertain. Deletions cut 6 bases from V and 2 bases from J, with 8 bases between. There are 12 residues in the CDR3. In germline, CDR1 is ENHRY, CDR2 SYGVKD. The CDR3 protein is CAIRDPPYEQYV. The DNA for the CDR3 is TGTGCCATCAGAGACCCCCCCTACGAGCAGTACGTC.